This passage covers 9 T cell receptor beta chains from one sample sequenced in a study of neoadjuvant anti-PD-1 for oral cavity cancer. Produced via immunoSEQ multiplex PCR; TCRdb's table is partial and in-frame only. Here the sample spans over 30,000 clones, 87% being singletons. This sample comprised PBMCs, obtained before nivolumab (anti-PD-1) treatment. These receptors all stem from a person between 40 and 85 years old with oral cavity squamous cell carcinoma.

The CDR3 DNA reads as TGTGCCAGCAGTGAATTCTCCTCTCCTGGCACAGATACGCAGTATTTT. Protein sequence: CASSEFSSPGTDTQYF. V gene TRBV6-1 combines with J gene TRBJ2-3; D remains unclear. Germline-derived CDR1 and CDR2 are MNHNS and SASEGT. The V and J ends lost 2 bases and 1 base respectively, with 13 bases between them. The CDR3 contains 16 residues.

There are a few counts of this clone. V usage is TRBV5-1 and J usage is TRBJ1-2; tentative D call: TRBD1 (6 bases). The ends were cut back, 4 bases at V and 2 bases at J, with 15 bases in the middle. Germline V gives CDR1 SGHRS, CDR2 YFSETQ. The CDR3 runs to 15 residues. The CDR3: CASSAGDMRNYGYTF. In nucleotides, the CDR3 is TGCGCCAGCAGCGCGGGGGACATGAGAAACTATGGCTACACCTTC.

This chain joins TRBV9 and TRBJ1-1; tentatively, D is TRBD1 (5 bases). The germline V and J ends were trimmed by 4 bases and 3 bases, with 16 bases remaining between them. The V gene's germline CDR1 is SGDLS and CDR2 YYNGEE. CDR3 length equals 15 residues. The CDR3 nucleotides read TGTGCCAGCAGCCTTCTAAGTGGCAGGGACACTGAAGCTTTCTTT. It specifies CASSLLSGRDTEAFF.

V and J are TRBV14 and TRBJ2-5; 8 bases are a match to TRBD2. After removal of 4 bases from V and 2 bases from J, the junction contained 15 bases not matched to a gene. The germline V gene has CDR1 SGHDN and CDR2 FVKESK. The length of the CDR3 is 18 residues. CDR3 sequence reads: CASSPLWAGGRFQETQYF. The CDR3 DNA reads TGTGCCAGCAGCCCTCTTTGGGCGGGGGGCCGTTTTCAAGAGACCCAGTACTTC.

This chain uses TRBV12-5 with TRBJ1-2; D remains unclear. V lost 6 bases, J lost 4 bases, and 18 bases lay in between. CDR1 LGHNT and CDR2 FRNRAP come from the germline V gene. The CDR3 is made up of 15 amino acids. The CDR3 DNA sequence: TGTGCTAGTGGCTACCCGACATGGTCCTGCTATGGCTACACCTTC. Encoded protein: CASGYPTWSCYGYTF.

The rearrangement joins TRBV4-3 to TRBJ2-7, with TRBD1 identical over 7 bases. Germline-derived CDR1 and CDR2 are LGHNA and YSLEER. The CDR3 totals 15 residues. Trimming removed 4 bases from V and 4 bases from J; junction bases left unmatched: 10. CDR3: CASSPQDRQFYEQYF. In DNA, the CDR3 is TGCGCCAGCAGCCCGCAGGACAGGCAATTTTACGAGCAGTACTTC.

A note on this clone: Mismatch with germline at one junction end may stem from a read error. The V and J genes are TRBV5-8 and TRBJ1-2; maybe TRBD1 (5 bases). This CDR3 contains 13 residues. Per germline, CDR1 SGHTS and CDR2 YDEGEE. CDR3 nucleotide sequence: TGTGCCAGCATCTTGACAGCTAACTATGGCTACACCTTC. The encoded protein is CASILTANYGYTF.

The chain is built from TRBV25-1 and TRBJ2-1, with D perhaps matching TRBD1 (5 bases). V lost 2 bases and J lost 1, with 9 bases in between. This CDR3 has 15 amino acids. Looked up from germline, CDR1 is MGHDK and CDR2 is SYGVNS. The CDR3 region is CASSEGAGSYNEQFF. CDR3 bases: TGTGCCAGCAGTGAAGGGGCAGGTTCCTACAATGAGCAGTTCTTC.

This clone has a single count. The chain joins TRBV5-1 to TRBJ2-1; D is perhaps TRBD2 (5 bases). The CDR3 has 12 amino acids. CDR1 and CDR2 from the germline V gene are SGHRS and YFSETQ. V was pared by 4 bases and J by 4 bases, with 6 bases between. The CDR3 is CASSRTYNEQFF. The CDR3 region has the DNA TGCGCCAGCAGCCGGACTTACAATGAGCAGTTCTTC.